Here is one T cell receptor beta chain with its context. The antigen is undetermined. Extracted RNA was reverse transcribed into cDNA, the sequencing template. The data were produced by immunoSEQ multiplex PCR, yet TCRdb's version contains in-frame clones alone and is incomplete. The profile shows 200,000 to 250,000 clones, around two fifths of them singletons. The entry originates in a study of CD8+ T cells in alopecia areata. The sample's treatment: oral pan-JAK inhibitor, 5-10 mg twice daily. It was from PBMCs that CD4+ and CD8+ T cells were sorted. This CDR3 is built from 15 residues. Germline V lookup: CDR1 SGHRS, CDR2 YFSETQ. Trimming cost V 5 bases and J 3 bases, with 15 bases left between them. Study results and caveats: Sequence data from scalp samples additionally include resident alphabeta T cells of normal skin. Tofacitinib delivered significant drops in scalp clonality and in expanded CD8+ clones among the top 100.

The sample here was CD4+ T cells sorted from blood, taken between weeks 30 and 35, from a patient treated with tofacitinib. The sequence derives from a human donor with alopecia areata. The gene calls are TRBV5-1 and TRBJ2-1, with a possible D match to TRBD2 (6 bases). CDR3 residues: CASRLFRDFYNEQFF. The CDR3 DNA reads TGCGCCAGCAGGCTGTTTCGGGACTTCTACAATGAGCAGTTCTTC. Based on the CDR3 plus reference TRBV5-1 and TRBJ2-1, the full variable domain is KAGVTQTPRYLIKTRGQQVTLSCSPISGHRSVSWYQQTPGQGLQFLFEYFSETQRNKGNFPGRFSGRQFSNSRSEMNVSTLELGDSALYLCASRLFRDFYNEQFFGPGTRLTVL.